This T cell receptor beta chain was retrieved from a study of blood T cell repertoires in COVID-19. For the study at large: The United States, Italy and Spain supplied acute and convalescent COVID-19 samples. PBMCs, B-cell-depleted T cells, or T cells provided the cDNA or gDNA that made up the material.

Profiled with immunoSEQ multiplex PCR; TCRdb holds only in-frame clones, not every one. Of 150,000 or so clones in the sample, over 75% were seen once. V gave up 3 bases and J gave up 2 bases, with 10 bases separating them. Germline V gene sequence: CDR1 ENHRY, CDR2 SYGVKD. The CDR3 is 14 residues long. The genes are TRBV10-3 and TRBJ1-1; possibly TRBD1 for D (5 bases). Sequencing was done on a sample of PBMCs or T cells enriched from blood (not recorded which). The sequence came from a human donor with acute COVID-19. The donor label of this sample is uncertain. The CDR3 spells CAISDRGGNTEAFF. The CDR3 nucleotides are TGTGCCATCAGTGATAGGGGCGGCAACACTGAAGCTTTCTTT.